This T cell receptor beta chain was observed in a study of blood T cell repertoires in COVID-19. TCRdb's copy holds only in-frame clones and misses some; the assay was immunoSEQ multiplex PCR. The table has approximately 300,000 clones, 90% seen once. This CDR3 region has 13 residues. CDR1 is SEHNR, CDR2 FQNEAQ, per germline (reference sequence). J gave up 10 bases and V 0 bases, and 3 bases lay outside the gene matches. Recruits, aged about 18 to 89 years, lived in 20 to 30 US areas. In assigning cohorts, the study relied on participant-reported clinical history. This receptor was identified in a woman between 25 and 40 years old who had been exposed to COVID-19. The chain combines TRBV7-9 with TRBJ1-1; the match to TRBD1 covers 9 bases. The sample consisted of PBMCs or T cells enriched from blood (not recorded which). The CDR3 DNA reads as TGTGCCAGCAGCTTAGCGGGACAGGGTCTAGCTTTCTTT. Residues: CASSLAGQGLAFF. Variable domain in full (rest from reference TRBV7-9 and TRBJ1-1): DTGVSQNPRHKITKRGQNVTFRCDPISEHNRLYWYRQTLGQGPEFLTYFQNEAQLEKSRLLSDRFSAERPKGSFSTLEIQRTEQGDSAMYLCASSLAGQGLAFFGQGTRLTVV.